The subject of this entry is one T cell receptor (beta chain). Its antigen is unknown. This entry belongs to a study of T cells expressing NK-cell markers (dated by TCRdb to 2019 to 2021). Regarding the complete study: TCR beta-chain repertoires were profiled in sorted CD3+CD56+NKG2C+, CD3+CD56+NKG2C- and CD3+CD56-NKG2C+ T-cell subsets from about 8 donors. Among the eight sequenced donors, seven were HCMV-seropositive and one was HCMV-seronegative. Randomly selected healthy volunteers, three men and five women, were used as the eight sequenced donors. Illumina HiSeq 2000/2500, MiSeq or NextSeq was used to sequence libraries as 2 x 150 bp reads. The study at large found these results: Whether the expanded NKG2C-expressing T cell clones were specific for HCMV antigens was left unclear. Those dominant clonotypes were again the most abundant among CD3+CD56-NKG2C+ cells in four donors, at about 28.3-65%. For more than 5 donors, the dominant CD3+CD56+NKG2C+ clonotypes were among the top 10 CD8+ clonotypes and accounted for about 1.0-7.0% of CD8+ T cells.

These reads were obtained on an Illumina HiSeq 2000. 5'RACE template switching, by which a universal primer site and unique molecular identifiers were added, was used to make TCR beta cDNA libraries. cDNA synthesis was primed from the TCR beta constant segment and was followed by two successive PCR amplification steps. Per the authors' processing: MIGEC was used to demultiplex reads and group reads by UMI, and MiTCR was used to assemble and quantify clonotypes. To exclude erroneous sequences, only TCR cDNA sequences supported by at least two reads were retained. The tcR package was used for downstream repertoire analysis, with clonotypes matched between fractions based on CDR3 nucleotide sequence plus V segment. VDJmatch was used to annotate antigen specificity against VDJdb, with one amino acid substitution allowed in CDR3. The reads were reprocessed in TCRdb, with one entry per CDR3 protein sequence and no accompanying DNA. In this record, the V and J calls reflect TCRdb's handling and not the investigators' own analysis. This specimen's table enumerates about 550,000 distinct CDR3 sequences. The ten most abundant clones make up approximately 3.6% of the sample.

To determine HCMV serostatus, a commercial ELISA kit was used to detect HCMV-specific IgG in serum. Ficoll density gradient centrifugation was used to isolate peripheral blood mononuclear cells from blood. From the cysteine up to the phenylalanine, the CDR3 has a length of 16 residues. No DNA appears here. For CDR1 and CDR2, the germline V gene lists MNHNS and SASEGT. Sample: blood T cells: a sorted CD56 or NKG2C T cell subset, CD4+ or CD8+ T cells, or bulk PBMC T cells (not recorded which). The sequence derives from a man in his late teens or twenties in good health. Donor details come from another sample of the same person, matched by shared clones. The sequence is built from TRBV6-1 and TRBJ2-2; lacking DNA, the TRBD2 call made by TCRdb goes unchecked. The CDR3 amino acid sequence is: CASAPWSGGNTGELFF.